Listed here are 24 T cell receptor beta chains from one sample, sequenced in a study of control samples from healthy donors and cancer patients. Here immunoSEQ multiplex PCR was the method, and the copy in TCRdb shows in-frame clones only, minus some. The table has about 160,000 clones, approximately 94% seen once; the top ten hold 13% to 15%. Sequences were obtained from PBMCs. All receptors derive from a man in his sixties with colorectal cancer.

The chain joins TRBV29-1 to TRBJ2-5, with D unresolved. This CDR3 spans 11 amino acids. V lost 6 bases and J lost 3, with 8 bases in between. Per germline, CDR1 SQVTM and CDR2 ANQGSEA. The CDR3 protein is CSVQRKETQYF. For the CDR3, the DNA is TGCAGCGTACAGAGGAAAGAGACCCAGTACTTC.

This chain joins TRBV12-3 or TRBV12-4 and TRBJ2-2, with D hard to call. Trimming took 6 bases from V and 8 from J, leaving 10 bases between them. This CDR3 is built from 12 residues. The CDR3 spells CASRPVGGELFF. The CDR3 bases are TGTGCCAGCAGGCCCGTGGGGGGGGAGCTGTTTTTT.

The V call is TRBV3-1 (or the pseudogene TRBV3-2), the J call TRBJ1-4; D gene ambiguous. This CDR3 region has 15 residues. Trimming pared 0 bases from V and 10 bases from J, leaving 15 bases between. CDR1 and CDR2 from the germline V gene are LGHDT and YNNKEL (reference sequence). Written as DNA, the CDR3 is TGTGCCAGCAGCCAAGAAGGGCGGCCCGGAGGAAAACTGTTTTTT. It encodes CASSQEGRPGGKLFF.

The chain carries TRBV18 and TRBJ1-2; the D is unclear. The germline CDR1 and CDR2 sequences are KGHSH and LQKENI. The CDR3 has 12 amino acids. Trimming took off 2 bases at V and 8 bases at J, with 9 bases between the two ends. The CDR3 sequence is CASSPVPAGYTF. CDR3 nucleotides: TGTGCCAGCTCACCAGTCCCAGCGGGCTACACCTTC.

CDR3 amino acids: CASSSGSGGGSTSTDTQYF. CDR3 in DNA: TGTGCCAGCAGCTCGGGGAGCGGGGGGGGTTCCACGAGCACAGATACGCAGTATTTT. The V gene is TRBV7-6, the J gene TRBJ2-3, with 10 bases aligning to TRBD2. The CDR3 has 19 residues. The ends lost 4 bases at V and 0 bases at J; junction bases unmatched: 13. CDR1 and CDR2 (germline): SGHVS, FNYEAQ.

The J gene is TRBJ1-6, the V gene TRBV12-3 or TRBV12-4; D remains ambiguous. The CDR3 runs 13 residues. Trimming removed 7 bases from V and 7 bases from J, with 11 bases in between. In DNA, the CDR3 is TGTGCCAGCACCCCCCGGGCCAATTCACCCCTCCACTTT. This sequence encodes CASTPRANSPLHF.

This clone was seen only a few times. The chain employs TRBV15 and TRBJ2-3, with unresolved D. CDR1 and CDR2 (germline): LNHNV, YYDKDF (reference sequence). V was trimmed by 4 bases and J by 0 bases, leaving 11 bases between them. The CDR3 has 15 amino acids. The CDR3 spells CATSTLIASTDTQYF. CDR3 nucleotide sequence: TGTGCCACCAGCACTTTGATTGCTAGCACAGATACGCAGTATTTT.

This chain connects TRBV18 to TRBJ2-1; D uncertain. CDR3 length: 17 amino acids. V was cut by 1 base and J by 0 bases, with 13 bases left in between. Germline CDR1 KGHSH, CDR2 LQKENI. The CDR3 region has the DNA TGTGCCAGCTCACCACTACAACAGAAAAACTCCTACAATGAGCAGTTCTTC. It encodes CASSPLQQKNSYNEQFF.

The V call is TRBV5-1, the J call TRBJ2-5; 9 nucleotides match TRBD2. Germline V gene sequence: CDR1 SGHRS, CDR2 YFSETQ. The V gene end was trimmed by 4 bases and the J gene end by 1 base; junction bases not matched to a gene: 8. The CDR3 contains 16 residues. This CDR3 reads CASSRAAGGSQETQYF. The DNA for the CDR3 is TGCGCCAGCAGCCGGGCTGCGGGGGGGTCCCAAGAGACCCAGTACTTC. Variable domain in full (rest from reference TRBV5-1 and TRBJ2-5): KAGVTQTPRYLIKTRGQQVTLSCSPISGHRSVSWYQQTPGQGLQFLFEYFSETQRNKGNFPGRFSGRQFSNSRSEMNVSTLELGDSALYLCASSRAAGGSQETQYFGPGTRLLVL.

The rearrangement uses TRBV5-4 and TRBJ2-7; TRBD1 matches 9 bases. The CDR3 is 14 amino acids. V trimming: 2 bases; J trimming: 5 bases; junction bases outside the gene matches: 5. The germline CDR1 and CDR2 sequences are SGHNT and YYREEE (reference sequence). The CDR3 DNA is TGTGCCAGCAGCTTACGGACAGGGGCACACGAGCAGTACTTC. It specifies CASSLRTGAHEQYF.

This chain links TRBV20-1 with TRBJ1-5; a possible D gene is TRBD1 (5 bases). This CDR3 contains 13 residues. Germline V gene data show CDR1 as DFQATT and CDR2 as SNEGSKA (reference sequence). V was cut by 3 bases and J by 5 bases, with 11 bases left in between. As DNA, the CDR3 is TGCAGTGCTAGTAGGGGTCGGGATCAGCCCCAGCATTTT. Protein sequence: CSASRGRDQPQHF.

The gene calls are TRBV2 and TRBJ1-3; D is unclear. The CDR3 totals 14 residues. The germline V and J ends were trimmed by 7 bases and 3 bases, with 13 bases remaining between them. Germline V gene data show CDR1 as SNHLY and CDR2 as FYNNEI. CDR3 bases: TGTGCCAGCATAAAGGGCTCGAATGGAAACACCATATATTTT. It translates to CASIKGSNGNTIYF.

This chain links TRBV30 with TRBJ2-7; D is uncertain. The germline V gene has CDR1 GTSNPN and CDR2 SVGIG (reference sequence). The CDR3 loop spans 13 amino acids. V was trimmed by 3 bases and J by 2 bases, leaving 11 bases between them. CDR3 region: CAWSRTGPYEQYF. The CDR3 DNA reads TGTGCCTGGAGCCGCACGGGCCCCTACGAGCAGTACTTC.

The chain recombines TRBV18 with TRBJ2-1, with 9 bases aligning to TRBD1. V trimming: 3 bases; J trimming: 7 bases; junction bases outside the gene matches: 4. Per the germline V gene, CDR1 is KGHSH and CDR2 is LQKENI. The CDR3 runs 14 residues. DNA of the CDR3: TGTGCCAGCTCACCCGGGACAGGGAATAATGAGCAGTTCTTC. Its translation: CASSPGTGNNEQFF.

This rearrangement joins TRBV7-9 to TRBJ2-1, with D possibly matching TRBD1 (7 bases). Trimming took 2 bases from V and 8 from J, leaving 16 bases between them. Germline V lookup: CDR1 SEHNR, CDR2 FQNEAQ (reference sequence). This CDR3 has 15 residues. This CDR3 reads CASSLRRGRGDEQFF. The CDR3 DNA sequence: TGTGCCAGCAGCTTAAGGAGGGGGCGAGGCGATGAGCAGTTCTTC.

This chain joins TRBV11-2 and TRBJ2-2; the D gene is possibly TRBD1 (6 bases). Germline V lookup: CDR1 SGHAT, CDR2 FQNNGV. This CDR3 is built from 16 residues. The germline V and J ends were trimmed by 2 bases and 1 base, with 11 bases remaining between them. CDR3 nucleotides: TGTGCCAGCAGCTTACAATCAGGGGAGAACACCGGGGAGCTGTTTTTT. The encoded protein is CASSLQSGENTGELFF.

J is TRBJ2-2 and V is TRBV18, with unresolved D. V lost 2 bases and J 1 base, leaving 8 bases between the germline ends. Germline V CDR1 and CDR2: KGHSH, LQKENI. This CDR3 contains 15 residues. The CDR3 protein is CASSPSQMNTGELFF. The CDR3 DNA is TGTGCCAGCTCACCATCCCAGATGAACACCGGGGAGCTGTTTTTT.

The V call is TRBV6-5, the J call TRBJ2-5, with D perhaps matching TRBD2 (7 bases). The CDR3 has 15 amino acids. V was cut by 0 bases and J by 4 bases, with 12 bases left in between. Germline loops: CDR1 MNHEY, CDR2 SVGAGI. CDR3 loop: CASSYSGGGRETQYF. The CDR3 DNA follows: TGTGCCAGCAGTTACTCAGGGGGGGGGCGAGAGACCCAGTACTTC.

The V gene is TRBV27, the J gene TRBJ1-1; 8 nucleotides line up with TRBD1. Germline values: CDR1 MNHEY, CDR2 SMNVEV (reference sequence). The CDR3 covers 15 residues. V gave up 5 bases and J gave up 2 bases; unmatched junction bases: 7. This chain's CDR3 is CASSPLDRGNTEAFF. The CDR3 coding sequence is TGTGCCAGCAGTCCGCTCGACAGGGGTAACACTGAAGCTTTCTTT.

This chain links TRBV9 with TRBJ2-3; TRBD2 agrees at 9 bases. The CDR3 totals 16 residues. Germline loops: CDR1 SGDLS, CDR2 YYNGEE. V shed 0 bases, J shed 6 bases, and the junction held 8 bases outside the gene matches. The CDR3 bases are TGTGCCAGCAGCGTAGCTGGCGGGGGGGCCTATGATACGCAGTATTTT. Translating gives CASSVAGGGAYDTQYF.

V is TRBV2 and J is TRBJ2-7; no firm D call. Trimming cost V 3 bases and J 9 bases, with 18 bases left between them. Germline V lookup: CDR1 SNHLY, CDR2 FYNNEI. CDR3 length equals 14 residues. The CDR3: CASSEAPGRAGQYF. CDR3 nucleotides: TGTGCCAGCAGTGAGGCCCCGGGCCGTGCCGGGCAGTACTTC.

This clone was detected once. The chain links TRBV5-1 to TRBJ2-2, with a tentative D call TRBD1 (6 bases). This CDR3 has 15 amino acids. The ends were cut back, 3 bases at V and 5 bases at J, with 14 bases in the middle. Germline-derived CDR1 and CDR2 are SGHRS and YFSETQ. Written as DNA, the CDR3 is TGCGCCAGCAGCTCTCCGGGACACGAGACCGGGGAGCTGTTTTTT. It encodes CASSSPGHETGELFF.

This rearrangement joins TRBV14 to TRBJ1-2; 7 bases agree with TRBD1. The length of the CDR3 is 12 residues. The J segment lost 8 bases and the V segment lost 2 bases, leaving 2 bases of the junction unmatched. Looked up from germline, CDR1 is SGHDN and CDR2 is FVKESK. For the CDR3, the DNA is TGTGCCAGCAGCCAAAGGGGGCGAGGCTACACCTTC. This codes for CASSQRGRGYTF.

V is TRBV3-1 (or the pseudogene TRBV3-2) and J is TRBJ1-1; 9 bases match TRBD1. Germline V gene sequence: CDR1 LGHDT, CDR2 YNNKEL (reference sequence). J gave up 3 bases and V 1 base, and 3 bases lay outside the gene matches. This CDR3 is built from 15 residues. The DNA for the CDR3 is TGTGCCAGCAGCCAAGGGGACAGGGCACACACTGAAGCTTTCTTT. It is translated as CASSQGDRAHTEAFF.